The 30 T cell receptor beta chains below come from one sample, sequenced in a study of shared T cell receptors in the human thymus (dated by TCRdb to the early 2020s). Receptor amplification or capture employed the immunoSEQ multiplex PCR assay. As stored in TCRdb, this immuneACCESS dataset retains in-frame rearrangements with V and J assigned. A fraction of the clones does not appear; measured against another copy, unresolved V genes explain less than half of the discrepancy, and the remainder lacks a known reason. The sample table contains hundreds of thousands of clones; only one count was recorded for around 87% of them. Just under 0.0095% of the sample is in the top ten clones. These records were also assigned to another study, of human thymus T cells.

Material for sequencing was thymocytes. The origin of the receptors is a boy under two years old with a congenital heart defect. Donor details come from another sample of the same person, matched by shared clones.

The chain links TRBV9 to TRBJ2-6, with 7 bases lining up with TRBD2. The germline CDR1 and CDR2 sequences are SGDLS and YYNGEE. The CDR3 runs to 19 residues. J gave up 1 base and V 4 bases, and 14 bases lay outside the gene matches. CDR3 region: CASSLATSPKGSGANVLTF. CDR3 bases: TGTGCCAGCAGCTTAGCGACTAGCCCCAAAGGATCTGGGGCCAACGTCCTGACTTTC. Complete variable domain (other parts from reference TRBV9 and TRBJ2-6): DSGVTQTPKHLITATGQRVTLRCSPRSGDLSVYWYQQSLDQGLQFLIQYYNGEERAKGNILERFSAQQFPDLHSELNLSSLELGDSALYFCASSLATSPKGSGANVLTFGAGSRLTVL.

Written as DNA, the CDR3 is TGTGCCAGCAGCTCCAGCGGGGGTAACAATCAGCCCCAGCATTTT. Its protein is CASSSSGGNNQPQHF. This sequence joins TRBV6-5 and TRBJ1-5, with D possibly matching TRBD1 (5 bases). The germline V and J ends were trimmed by 6 bases and 3 bases, with 15 bases remaining between them. Germline values: CDR1 MNHEY, CDR2 SVGAGI. CDR3 length equals 15 residues.

Of note for this clone: At the DNA level, this CDR3 is encoded by other sequences in the same sample as well. This sequence joins TRBV18 and TRBJ1-5, with a weak D call TRBD1 (6 bases). CDR1 and CDR2 (germline): KGHSH, LQKENI. The CDR3 has 16 amino acids. V was trimmed by 3 bases and J by 5 bases, leaving 17 bases between them. Here the CDR3 DNA reads TGTGCCAGCTCACCTGGGAGGGGGAAGCACGATCAGCCCCAGCATTTT. This sequence encodes CASSPGRGKHDQPQHF.

In DNA form, the CDR3 reads TGTGCCAGTACCAGGAACTTACAGGGGGCTGGCACCGGGGAGCTGTTTTTT. This sequence encodes CASTRNLQGAGTGELFF. V gene TRBV2 combines with J gene TRBJ2-2; TRBD1 matches 9 bases. Germline CDR1 and CDR2: SNHLY and FYNNEI. V lost 9 bases and J lost 4; bases outside the gene matches: 15. This CDR3 is 17 amino acids long.

This chain joins TRBV28 and TRBJ1-6; 10 nucleotides align to TRBD1. The CDR3 covers 12 residues. Germline loops: CDR1 MDHEN, CDR2 SYDVKM. V shed 10 bases and J 10 bases; nucleotides not matched to a gene: 4. The CDR3 nucleotides are TGTGCCATATCGACAGGGGGCTCACCCCTCCACTTT. Translating gives CAISTGGSPLHF.

V usage is TRBV4-2 and J usage is TRBJ2-5; D is perhaps TRBD1 (5 bases). The CDR3 covers 18 residues. The germline V and J ends were trimmed by 1 base and 1 base, with 19 bases remaining between them. Looked up from germline, CDR1 is LGHNA and CDR2 is YNFKEQ. The CDR3 bases are TGTGCCAGCAGCCAAGGTACCCCGGGTGGGCAGGGCCAAGAGACCCAGTACTTC. Translating it yields CASSQGTPGGQGQETQYF.

V usage is TRBV15 and J usage is TRBJ1-2; D possibly corresponds to TRBD1 (6 bases). Trimming stripped 7 bases from V and 1 base from J, with 13 bases between. Germline V CDR1 and CDR2: LNHNV, YYDKDF (reference sequence). The CDR3 extends over 14 amino acids. This CDR3 is CATTSGGGNYGYTF. The CDR3 DNA is TGTGCCACCACATCGGGAGGGGGTAACTATGGCTACACCTTC. The full variable domain, with the rest looked up from reference TRBV15 and TRBJ1-2, is DAMVIQNPRYQVTQFGKPVTLSCSQTLNHNVMYWYQQKSSQAPKLLFHYYDKDFNNEADTPDNFQSRRPNTSFCFLDIRSPGLGDTAMYLCATTSGGGNYGYTFGSGTRLTVV.

The rearrangement joins TRBV5-1 to TRBJ1-2; TRBD1 is a possible D gene (6 bases). The CDR3 totals 12 residues. Trimming removed 4 bases at V and 6 bases at J, with 10 bases between. CDR1 SGHRS and CDR2 YFSETQ come from the germline V gene. The CDR3 sequence: CASSLRQDGYTF. CDR3 sequence (DNA): TGCGCCAGCAGCCTCAGACAGGATGGCTACACCTTC.

The rearrangement joins TRBV6-5 to TRBJ1-1; D call uncertain. This CDR3 contains 13 residues. CDR1 is MNHEY, CDR2 SVGAGI, per germline. Trimming removed 4 bases from V and 4 bases from J, with 10 bases in between. The DNA of the CDR3 is TGTGCCAGCAGTTCGAGGGTAAGCACTGAAGCTTTCTTT. Encoded protein: CASSSRVSTEAFF.

This chain uses TRBV7-9 with TRBJ1-4; TRBD1 aligns across 11 bases. Germline V CDR1 and CDR2: SEHNR, FQNEAQ (reference sequence). Trimming at V came to 3 bases and at J to 0 bases, leaving 9 bases not matched to a gene. This CDR3 has 19 residues. CDR3 amino acids: CASSFIWDRGDPTNEKLFF. The CDR3 DNA reads as TGTGCCAGCAGCTTTATTTGGGACAGGGGGGATCCAACTAATGAAAAACTGTTTTTT.

In nucleotides, the CDR3 is TGCGCCAGCAGCTTGTGGGGGGAGGGTCTAAAAGACGAGCAGTACTTC. It encodes CASSLWGEGLKDEQYF. The chain links TRBV5-1 to TRBJ2-7; 7 bases fit TRBD2. V gave up 1 base and J gave up 5 bases; unmatched junction bases: 12. The CDR3 has 16 amino acids. Germline lookup yields CDR1 SGHRS and CDR2 YFSETQ.

The rearrangement links TRBV12-5 to TRBJ1-5; tentative D call: TRBD1 (5 bases). CDR3 length: 17 residues. V lost 0 bases and J 1 base, leaving 13 bases between the germline ends. Germline V CDR1 and CDR2: LGHNT, FRNRAP. CDR3 in amino acids: CASGLVTLTVSNQPQHF. The CDR3 nucleotides read TGTGCTAGTGGTTTGGTAACGTTGACAGTCAGCAATCAGCCCCAGCATTTT. The full variable domain, completed using reference TRBV12-5 and TRBJ1-5, is DARVTQTPRHKVTEMGQEVTMRCQPILGHNTVFWYRQTMMQGLELLAYFRNRAPLDDSGMPKDRFSAEMPDATLATLKIQPSEPRDSAVYFCASGLVTLTVSNQPQHFGDGTRLSIL.

The chain combines TRBV2 with TRBJ2-1, with D maybe TRBD1 (5 bases). The V end lost 3 bases, the J end lost 8 bases, and 17 bases lay between the germline ends. Per the germline V gene, CDR1 is SNHLY and CDR2 is FYNNEI. This CDR3 region has 15 residues. DNA of the CDR3: TGTGCCAGCAGTGATATGGGGCCCTTGCCCCATGAGCAGTTCTTC. The encoded protein is CASSDMGPLPHEQFF.

As DNA, the CDR3 is TGTGCCACCAGCCCGGGACAGGTCATAAACTATGGCTACACCTTC. It encodes CATSPGQVINYGYTF. This chain connects TRBV15 to TRBJ1-2; 8 nucleotides match TRBD1. This CDR3 spans 15 amino acids. Per the germline V gene, CDR1 is LNHNV and CDR2 is YYDKDF (reference sequence). V lost 5 bases to trimming and J lost 2 bases; unmatched junction nucleotides: 7.

The chain links TRBV4-1 to TRBJ2-7; D not certain. V was trimmed by 3 bases and J by 9 bases, leaving 21 bases between them. The CDR3 length is 15 residues. Per germline, CDR1 MGHRA and CDR2 YSYEKL. The CDR3: CASSHHEAFGVPQYF. The CDR3 region has the DNA TGCGCCAGCAGCCACCACGAGGCGTTCGGTGTGCCGCAGTACTTC.

The V and J genes are TRBV5-6 and TRBJ2-7; 9 bases are a match to TRBD1. Germline V CDR1 and CDR2: SGHDT, YYEEEE. V lost 1 base to trimming and J lost 7 bases; unmatched junction nucleotides: 18. The CDR3 covers 18 residues. The CDR3 protein is CASSLKGQGTYRPREQYF. The DNA of the CDR3 is TGTGCCAGCAGCTTGAAGGGACAGGGTACTTACCGCCCGCGTGAGCAGTACTTC. Full variable domain (outside the CDR3, taken from reference TRBV5-6 and TRBJ2-7): DAGVTQSPTHLIKTRGQQVTLRCSPKSGHDTVSWYQQALGQGPQFIFQYYEEEERQRGNFPDRFSGHQFPNYSSELNVNALLLGDSALYLCASSLKGQGTYRPREQYFGPGTRLTVT.

This clone was counted a single time. The chain combines TRBV7-3 with TRBJ2-6; D is possibly TRBD1 (6 bases). The CDR3 extends over 16 amino acids. Germline V gene lookup returns CDR1 SGHTA and CDR2 FQGTGA. The germline V and J ends were trimmed by 0 bases and 3 bases, with 9 bases remaining between them. The CDR3 region is CASSLTHRDGANVLTF. The CDR3 bases are TGTGCCAGCAGCTTAACACACAGGGATGGGGCCAACGTCCTGACTTTC. Variable domain in full (rest from reference TRBV7-3 and TRBJ2-6): GAGVSQTPSNKVTEKGKYVELRCDPISGHTALYWYRQSLGQGPEFLIYFQGTGAADDSGLPNDRFFAVRPEGSVSTLKIQRTERGDSAVYLCASSLTHRDGANVLTFGAGSRLTVL.

The CDR3 DNA sequence: TGTGCCAGCAGTTTATGCTCCCGTAAATCACAGGGACCTAGCTCCTACGAGCAGTACTTC. This sequence encodes CASSLCSRKSQGPSSYEQYF. V usage is TRBV28 and J usage is TRBJ2-7; D may be TRBD1 (6 bases). The CDR3 length is 20 residues. The ends were cut back, 0 bases at V and 0 bases at J, with 24 bases in the middle. Germline loops: CDR1 MDHEN, CDR2 SYDVKM. Full variable domain (outside the CDR3, taken from reference TRBV28 and TRBJ2-7): DVKVTQSSRYLVKRTGEKVFLECVQDMDHENMFWYRQDPGLGLRLIYFSYDVKMKEKGDIPEGYSVSREKKERFSLILESASTNQTSMYLCASSLCSRKSQGPSSYEQYFGPGTRLTVT.

This clone was detected a few times. V is TRBV4-1 and J is TRBJ1-2; D gene ambiguous. V was shortened by 2 bases and J by 6 bases, with 10 bases between the two germline ends. The germline gives CDR1 MGHRA, CDR2 YSYEKL. The CDR3 runs 13 residues. CDR3 sequence reads: CASSQPPLDGYTF. DNA for the CDR3: TGCGCCAGCAGCCAACCCCCACTAGATGGCTACACCTTC.

This chain joins TRBV6-4 and TRBJ2-3, with TRBD1 matching 9 bases. CDR1 and CDR2 (germline): MRHNA, SNTAGT. V lost 0 bases to trimming and J lost 0 bases; unmatched junction nucleotides: 1. The CDR3 sequence is 16 residues long. This CDR3 is CASSDSGQGSTDTQYF. The CDR3 bases are TGTGCCAGCAGTGACTCAGGACAGGGGAGCACAGATACGCAGTATTTT.

This chain links TRBV5-5 with TRBJ1-1; the D gene is possibly TRBD1 (6 bases). V gave up 3 bases and J gave up 0 bases, with 15 bases separating them. This CDR3 region has 16 residues. CDR1 is SGHKS and CDR2 is YYEKEE in the germline V gene (reference sequence). CDR3 region: CASSWGPYPLNTEAFF. Here the CDR3 DNA reads TGTGCCAGCAGCTGGGGGCCCTACCCACTGAACACTGAAGCTTTCTTT. The full variable domain, with the rest looked up from reference TRBV5-5 and TRBJ1-1, is DAGVTQSPTHLIKTRGQQVTLRCSPISGHKSVSWYQQVLGQGPQFIFQYYEKEERGRGNFPDRFSARQFPNYSSELNVNALLLGDSALYLCASSWGPYPLNTEAFFGQGTRLTVV.

CDR3 protein: CASSPDRQATYEQYF. Here the CDR3 DNA reads TGTGCCAGCAGTCCCGACAGGCAAGCTACCTACGAGCAGTACTTC. The chain employs TRBV14 and TRBJ2-7; tentative D call: TRBD1 (6 bases). Germline CDR1 and CDR2: SGHDN and FVKESK. V lost 6 bases, J lost 2 bases, and 17 bases lay in between. CDR3 length equals 15 residues.

In its sample, this clone was seen a few times. The V and J genes are TRBV5-1 and TRBJ2-7, with D possibly matching TRBD2 (6 bases). The CDR3 runs 13 residues. Germline V gives CDR1 SGHRS, CDR2 YFSETQ. Trimming cost V 0 bases and J 3 bases, with 7 bases left between them. Here the CDR3 reads CASSLGGDYEQYF. The CDR3 DNA sequence: TGCGCCAGCAGCTTGGGGGGGGACTACGAGCAGTACTTC.

This chain links TRBV27 with TRBJ2-1; a possible D gene is TRBD2 (5 bases). The CDR3 is 13 residues long. V gave up 6 bases and J gave up 8 bases, with 14 bases separating them. CDR1 is MNHEY and CDR2 is SMNVEV in the germline V gene (reference sequence). CDR3: CASSHGKSDEQFF. The CDR3 DNA follows: TGTGCCAGCAGCCACGGGAAATCTGATGAGCAGTTCTTC.

V is TRBV2 and J is TRBJ1-3; 8 positions match TRBD1. The CDR3 spans 18 residues. Per the germline V gene, CDR1 is SNHLY and CDR2 is FYNNEI. After removal of 4 bases from V and 0 bases from J, the junction contained 11 bases not matched to a gene. CDR3 nucleotides: TGTGCCAGCAGTGCGACAGGGGTTATCCCTCCCTCTGGAAACACCATATATTTT. This encodes CASSATGVIPPSGNTIYF.

V is TRBV10-3 and J is TRBJ2-7, with D tentatively TRBD1 (6 bases). V lost 4 bases, J lost 3 bases, and 16 bases lay in between. This CDR3 is built from 15 residues. The germline CDR1 and CDR2 sequences are ENHRY and SYGVKD. The DNA for the CDR3 is TGTGCCATCAGTGTAAGGAACAGGGAAAACTACGAGCAGTACTTC. This translates into CAISVRNRENYEQYF.

The genes are TRBV4-3 and TRBJ2-1, with TRBD1 identical over 10 bases. This CDR3 is built from 20 residues. Trimming took 3 bases from V and 1 from J; bases not matched to a gene: 15. Per germline, CDR1 LGHNA and CDR2 YSLEER. As DNA, the CDR3 is TGCGCCAGCAGCCAGATAAACCCGGGACAGGGGCCGCCTTCCTACAATGAGCAGTTCTTC. Its translation: CASSQINPGQGPPSYNEQFF.

The gene calls are TRBV28 and TRBJ1-2; TRBD1 agrees at 9 bases. Looked up from germline, CDR1 is MDHEN and CDR2 is SYDVKM. The V gene end was trimmed by 0 bases and the J gene end by 4 bases; junction bases not matched to a gene: 9. The CDR3 sequence is 17 residues long. In nucleotides, the CDR3 is TGTGCCAGCAGTTTATGCATCGACGGGACAGGGTCCTATGGCTACACCTTC. Translating gives CASSLCIDGTGSYGYTF.

The V gene is TRBV11-2, the J gene TRBJ2-5; 15 bases are shared with TRBD2. The CDR3 is 18 residues long. V shed 4 bases and J 5 bases; nucleotides not matched to a gene: 11. CDR1 is SGHAT and CDR2 is FQNNGV in the germline V gene. CDR3 residues: CASSSPGLAGGTEETQYF. The CDR3 DNA is TGTGCCAGCAGCTCTCCCGGACTAGCGGGAGGGACGGAGGAGACCCAGTACTTC. The full variable domain, rest sourced from reference TRBV11-2 and TRBJ2-5, is EAGVAQSPRYKIIEKRQSVAFWCNPISGHATLYWYQQILGQGPKLLIQFQNNGVVDDSQLPKDRFSAERLKGVDSTLKIQPAKLEDSAVYLCASSSPGLAGGTEETQYFGPGTRLLVL.

The chain has TRBV27 and TRBJ2-7; 9 nucleotides align to TRBD1. V trimming: 4 bases; J trimming: 0 bases; junction bases outside the gene matches: 4. The germline V gene encodes CDR1 MNHEY and CDR2 SMNVEV (reference sequence). The CDR3 contains 15 residues. CDR3 in DNA: TGTGCCAGCAGTTGGAAACAGGGGGCCTCCTACGAGCAGTACTTC. Protein sequence: CASSWKQGASYEQYF.